Shown below are 26 T cell receptor beta chains from a single sample sequenced in a study of regulatory dendritic cells for organ transplantation. Sequencing used immunoSEQ multiplex PCR; TCRdb keeps in-frame clones, though not all of them. The table has around 30,000 clones, around 83% seen once. The material sequenced was naive CD4+ T cells from blood. Subset noted: CD45RA+ naive T cells. These TCRs come from a human donor in good health.

The J gene is TRBJ1-1, the V gene TRBV18, with unresolved D. The CDR3 has 16 residues. Germline lookup yields CDR1 KGHSH and CDR2 LQKENI. V lost 2 bases and J 1 base, leaving 14 bases between the germline ends. The CDR3 region is CASSPGLTTTNTEAFF. The CDR3 coding sequence is TGTGCCAGCTCACCAGGACTGACCACCACGAACACTGAAGCTTTCTTT.

The chain links TRBV5-1 to TRBJ1-1; 9 positions agree with TRBD1. This CDR3 comprises 14 residues. Trimming at V came to 4 bases and at J to 2 bases, leaving 3 bases not matched to a gene. CDR1 is SGHRS, CDR2 YFSETQ, per germline. The CDR3 region is CASSATGGNTEAFF. CDR3 nucleotide sequence: TGCGCCAGCAGCGCAACAGGGGGCAACACTGAAGCTTTCTTT.

V gene TRBV4-1 combines with J gene TRBJ2-5; D may be TRBD2 (7 bases). V lost 2 bases, J lost 5 bases, and 15 bases lay in between. The CDR3 is 15 amino acids. The V gene's germline CDR1 is MGHRA and CDR2 YSYEKL. In DNA, the CDR3 is TGCGCCAGCAGCCAAACGGGGGGCGCGCAGGAGACCCAGTACTTC. This gives the protein CASSQTGGAQETQYF.

V usage is TRBV7-2 and J usage is TRBJ1-2, with D maybe TRBD1 (5 bases). CDR3 size: 15 residues. Trimming removed 6 bases at V and 5 bases at J, with 19 bases between. Germline V gene data show CDR1 as SGHTA and CDR2 as FQGNSA. The CDR3 DNA follows: TGTGCCAGCAGTTATCAGAGCCAGGGCTGGTATGGCTACACCTTC. It yields the protein CASSYQSQGWYGYTF.

The rearrangement links TRBV5-1 to TRBJ1-4; D possibly corresponds to TRBD1 (5 bases). V lost 7 bases, J lost 7 bases, and 14 bases lay in between. The CDR3 has 13 residues. Germline lookup yields CDR1 SGHRS and CDR2 YFSETQ. In nucleotides, the CDR3 is TGCGCCAGCTCAGGGCAGGGCGGTGAAAAACTGTTTTTT. This gives the protein CASSGQGGEKLFF.

This chain uses TRBV10-3 with TRBJ1-5; D is possibly TRBD1 (5 bases). The CDR3 totals 13 residues. Germline assignment: CDR1 ENHRY and CDR2 SYGVKD. V lost 4 bases and J lost 4, with 8 bases in between. In DNA, the CDR3 is TGTGCCATCAGTGCGCAGGGTAATCAGCCCCAGCATTTT. Translating gives CAISAQGNQPQHF.

There are a few counts of this clone. The V gene is TRBV6-1, the J gene TRBJ1-2, with 7 bases aligning to TRBD1. Germline V gene data show CDR1 as MNHNS and CDR2 as SASEGT. V shed 6 bases, J shed 0 bases, and the junction held 4 bases outside the gene matches. The CDR3 has 14 amino acids. The CDR3 region has the DNA TGTGCCAGCAGGGGGACAGCCACTAACTATGGCTACACCTTC. Residues: CASRGTATNYGYTF.

This chain links TRBV5-1 with TRBJ1-2; possibly TRBD1 for D (5 bases). The CDR3 spans 13 residues. Per the germline V gene, CDR1 is SGHRS and CDR2 is YFSETQ. The ends were cut back, 5 bases at V and 8 bases at J, with 16 bases in the middle. CDR3 DNA sequence: TGCGCCAGCAGGAGAGACAGTCCTGAAGGCTACACCTTC. Protein product: CASRRDSPEGYTF.

V and J are TRBV7-2 and TRBJ2-1, with 11 bases fitting TRBD2. V shed 5 bases and J 0 bases; nucleotides not matched to a gene: 6. The CDR3 has 17 amino acids. Germline V gives CDR1 SGHTA, CDR2 FQGNSA. This CDR3 reads CASSVSGGASSYNEQFF. DNA for the CDR3: TGTGCCAGCAGCGTTAGCGGGGGGGCTAGCTCCTACAATGAGCAGTTCTTC.

The rearrangement uses TRBV13 and TRBJ1-1, with D uncertain. V was pared by 2 bases and J by 5 bases, with 9 bases between. Germline V gives CDR1 PRHDT, CDR2 FYEKMQ (reference sequence). This CDR3 comprises 13 residues. CDR3 residues: CASSLQRGTEAFF. The CDR3 DNA sequence: TGTGCCAGCAGCTTACAGCGAGGGACTGAAGCTTTCTTT.

The chain has TRBV5-1 and TRBJ2-3, with 12 bases that match TRBD2. Per the germline V gene, CDR1 is SGHRS and CDR2 is YFSETQ. After removal of 5 bases from V and 3 bases from J, the junction contained 1 base not matched to a gene. The CDR3 spans 14 residues. For the CDR3, the DNA is TGCGCCAGCAGTGGACTAGCGGGGACAGATACGCAGTATTTT. This translates into CASSGLAGTDTQYF.

The V gene is TRBV19, the J gene TRBJ2-7; 7 nucleotides align to TRBD1. J lost 2 bases, V lost 1 base, and 5 bases had no gene match. CDR3 size: 15 residues. Germline-derived CDR1 and CDR2 are LNHDA and SQIVND (reference sequence). The chain's CDR3 is CASSIVPGQTYEQYF. In nucleotides, the CDR3 is TGTGCCAGTAGTATAGTGCCGGGACAGACCTACGAGCAGTACTTC.

The chain recombines TRBV19 with TRBJ1-5, with D hard to call. The germline V and J ends were trimmed by 3 bases and 4 bases, with 7 bases remaining between them. CDR1 and CDR2 from the germline V gene are LNHDA and SQIVND (reference sequence). This CDR3 is 13 amino acids long. The CDR3 DNA sequence: TGTGCCAGTAGTATGGCCGTTAATCAGCCCCAGCATTTT. Protein sequence: CASSMAVNQPQHF.

V and J are TRBV2 and TRBJ2-7; 10 bases map to TRBD1. V dropped 8 bases and J dropped 5; count of bases not matched to a gene: 12. The germline gives CDR1 SNHLY, CDR2 FYNNEI. The CDR3 has 15 residues. For the CDR3, the DNA is TGTGCCAGCCGGAGGGCCGAGACAGGGGGCAACGAGCAGTACTTC. Protein: CASRRAETGGNEQYF.

The CDR3 nucleotides are TGTGCCAGCTCACCATGGACAGAAGGGATCTACGAGCAGTACTTC. It codes for CASSPWTEGIYEQYF. The chain recombines TRBV18 with TRBJ2-7, with D possibly being TRBD1 (6 bases). Germline V lookup: CDR1 KGHSH, CDR2 LQKENI. With 2 bases removed from V and 3 bases from J, the gap between germline ends came to 14 bases. This CDR3 region has 15 residues.

This chain uses TRBV11-3 with TRBJ1-2, with D unresolved. The CDR3 extends over 15 amino acids. In germline, CDR1 is SGHNT, CDR2 YENEEA. V was pared by 4 bases and J by 8 bases, with 20 bases between. For the CDR3, the DNA is TGTGCCAGCAGCTCACTTCCGGGTCCCCCATGGGGCTACACCTTC. It encodes CASSSLPGPPWGYTF.

The J gene is TRBJ2-3, the V gene TRBV4-1; TRBD2 agrees at 9 bases. CDR3 length equals 21 residues. V gave up 0 bases and J gave up 2 bases; unmatched junction bases: 18. CDR1 and CDR2 from the germline V gene are MGHRA and YSYEKL. This CDR3 reads CASSQDLSPSGVIGLTDTQYF. The CDR3 DNA is TGCGCCAGCAGCCAAGATCTTAGCCCTAGCGGGGTCATTGGGCTCACAGATACGCAGTATTTT.

The sample holds one count of this clone. The J gene is TRBJ2-5, the V gene TRBV7-2; 8 nucleotides agree with TRBD2. The V segment lost 3 bases and the J segment 5 bases; nucleotides outside the gene matches: 8. The CDR3 has 15 residues. Germline loops: CDR1 SGHTA, CDR2 FQGNSA. CDR3 protein: CASSLGGGLSETQYF. The CDR3 region has the DNA TGTGCCAGCAGCTTGGGCGGGGGGTTATCGGAGACCCAGTACTTC.

The chain couples TRBV19 to TRBJ1-1, with 10 bases that match TRBD1. The CDR3 loop spans 15 amino acids. With V trimmed by 8 bases and J by 4 bases, 10 bases remained unmatched. CDR1 and CDR2 from the germline V gene are LNHDA and SQIVND (reference sequence). This CDR3 reads CASGLGGTGATEAFF. As DNA, the CDR3 is TGTGCCAGTGGGTTAGGAGGGACAGGGGCCACTGAAGCTTTCTTT.

V is TRBV7-6 and J is TRBJ2-3; D is perhaps TRBD1 (5 bases). Germline V CDR1 and CDR2: SGHVS, FNYEAQ. The CDR3 runs to 16 residues. Trimming took 2 bases from V and 1 from J, leaving 13 bases between them. The CDR3 DNA reads TGTGCCAGCAGCTTACAATCAGGGTCCGGCACAGATACGCAGTATTTT. As protein: CASSLQSGSGTDTQYF.

This clone was counted between two and nine times. The gene calls are TRBV7-8 and TRBJ1-2; 7 nucleotides match TRBD1. CDR3 size: 14 residues. Germline CDR1 reads SGHVS; CDR2 reads FQNEAQ. V lost 5 bases and J lost 8; bases outside the gene matches: 11. The CDR3 region is CASSQGERVEGYTF. DNA of the CDR3: TGTGCCAGCAGCCAGGGGGAAAGAGTAGAGGGCTACACCTTC.

V usage is TRBV7-9 and J usage is TRBJ2-2; the D gene is possibly TRBD2 (6 bases). This CDR3 is built from 16 residues. Germline CDR1 SEHNR, CDR2 FQNEAQ (reference sequence). Trimming removed 6 bases from V and 4 bases from J, with 18 bases in between. Here the CDR3 DNA reads TGTGCCAGCAGTCATCCGGGACTGCGGGTCACCGGGGAGCTGTTTTTT. Its translation: CASSHPGLRVTGELFF.

This sequence joins TRBV19 and TRBJ2-5; D might be TRBD2 (5 bases). The CDR3 sequence is 15 residues long. CDR1 is LNHDA, CDR2 SQIVND, per germline (reference sequence). V was trimmed by 9 bases and J by 4 bases, leaving 21 bases between them. The CDR3 DNA reads TGTGCCAGCACATTTACTTACGCGGGCGGAGAGACCCAGTACTTC. It is translated as CASTFTYAGGETQYF.

The rearrangement uses TRBV6-5 and TRBJ1-2, with 11 nucleotides matching TRBD1. This CDR3 contains 16 residues. Losses at the gene ends were 4 bases for V and 8 bases for J; bases not matched to a gene: 12. Germline CDR1 reads MNHEY; CDR2 reads SVGAGI. The CDR3 sequence is CASSSGQGAVSDGYTF. The CDR3 DNA reads as TGTGCCAGCAGTTCTGGACAGGGGGCTGTCTCAGACGGCTACACCTTC.

The DNA for the CDR3 is TGTGCCAGTAGTAGGACAGGGGGAAGGTACGGGGAGCTGTTTTTT. This translates into CASSRTGGRYGELFF. The chain uses TRBV19 and TRBJ2-2; 10 positions agree with TRBD1. After removal of 4 bases from V and 7 bases from J, the junction contained 6 bases not matched to a gene. This CDR3 region has 15 residues. Germline loops: CDR1 LNHDA, CDR2 SQIVND (reference sequence).

V gene TRBV18 combines with J gene TRBJ1-1; tentatively, D is TRBD1 (6 bases). Germline V gene sequence: CDR1 KGHSH, CDR2 LQKENI. Trimming took 0 bases from V and 1 from J, leaving 6 bases between them. CDR3 length equals 14 residues. CDR3 sequence (DNA): TGTGCCAGCTCACCACCAGGGGGGAACACTGAAGCTTTCTTT. Encoded protein: CASSPPGGNTEAFF.